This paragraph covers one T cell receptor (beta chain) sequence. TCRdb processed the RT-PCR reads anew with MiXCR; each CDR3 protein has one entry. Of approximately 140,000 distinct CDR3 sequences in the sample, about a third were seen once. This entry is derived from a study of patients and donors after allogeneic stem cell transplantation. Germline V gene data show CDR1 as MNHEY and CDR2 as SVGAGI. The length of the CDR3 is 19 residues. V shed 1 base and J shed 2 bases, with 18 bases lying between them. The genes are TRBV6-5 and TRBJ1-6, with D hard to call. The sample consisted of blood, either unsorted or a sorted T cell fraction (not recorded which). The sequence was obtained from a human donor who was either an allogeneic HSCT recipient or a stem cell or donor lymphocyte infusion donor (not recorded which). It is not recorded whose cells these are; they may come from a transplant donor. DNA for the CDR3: TGTGCCAGCAGTTACTTTGGCAGAAGTGCAATGGCCTATAATTCACCCCTCCACTTT. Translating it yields CASSYFGRSAMAYNSPLHF.